A single sample is the source of the 30 T cell receptor beta chains below, sequenced in a study of CD8 T cells in ankylosing spondylitis. TCRdb redid the calling of the 5' RACE reads with MiXCR, one entry per CDR3 protein. The sample has approximately 550,000 distinct CDR3 sequences, over 9.5% seen once; the top ten hold nearly 7%. The study's findings and limits: A TCR beta motif of under ten highly homologous variants seemed to mark ankylosing spondylitis blood.

Antigens for these TCRs are unknown. Sequenced: blood, either unsorted or a sorted T cell fraction (not recorded which). The receptors here all came from a male donor with ankylosing spondylitis.

This clonotype was observed a few times. The V and J genes are TRBV5-1 and TRBJ2-3; 8 bases match TRBD2. J lost 3 bases, V lost 5 bases, and 11 bases had no gene match. This CDR3 contains 16 residues. In germline, CDR1 is SGHRS, CDR2 YFSETQ. The CDR3 region has the DNA TGCGCCAGCAGGCTAGACGGGAGGGCCACTACAGATACGCAGTATTTT. Its translation is CASRLDGRATTDTQYF. The full variable domain, completed using reference TRBV5-1 and TRBJ2-3, is KAGVTQTPRYLIKTRGQQVTLSCSPISGHRSVSWYQQTPGQGLQFLFEYFSETQRNKGNFPGRFSGRQFSNSRSEMNVSTLELGDSALYLCASRLDGRATTDTQYFGPGTRLTVL.

This clonotype was seen a few times. The chain joins TRBV6-5 to TRBJ2-1; TRBD2 matches at 10 bases. The ends lost 0 bases at V and 4 bases at J; junction bases unmatched: 6. CDR3 size: 17 residues. CDR1 and CDR2 from the germline V gene are MNHEY and SVGAGI. The CDR3 bases are TGTGCCAGCAGTTACTCTAAGGGACTAGCGCTATACAATGAGCAGTTCTTC. Protein: CASSYSKGLALYNEQFF.

The CDR3 is CASSLNEASGGNEQFF. CDR3 DNA sequence: TGTGCCAGCAGCTTAAATGAGGCCTCCGGTGGGAATGAGCAGTTCTTC. The chain employs TRBV7-8 and TRBJ2-1; no definite D call. The V gene lost 2 bases and the J gene lost 7 bases, with 18 bases spanning the gap. Germline V lookup: CDR1 SGHVS, CDR2 FQNEAQ. The CDR3 length is 16 residues. Looking up the rest from reference TRBV7-8 and TRBJ2-1 gives the full variable domain: GAGVSQSPRYKVAKRGQDVALRCDPISGHVSLFWYQQALGQGPEFLTYFQNEAQLDKSGLPSDRFFAERPEGSVSTLKIQRTQQEDSAVYLCASSLNEASGGNEQFFGPGTRLTVL.

This clonotype was seen a handful of times. The genes are TRBV7-2 and TRBJ2-7; TRBD2 might be the D (5 bases). Germline-derived CDR1 and CDR2 are SGHTA and FQGNSA. The CDR3 extends over 14 amino acids. Trimming removed 1 base at V and 4 bases at J, with 11 bases between. CDR3 loop: CASSLGFGEYEQYF. The DNA for the CDR3 is TGTGCCAGCAGCTTAGGATTCGGGGAATACGAGCAGTACTTC. Filled out from reference TRBV7-2 and TRBJ2-7, the complete variable domain reads GAGVSQSPSNKVTEKGKDVELRCDPISGHTALYWYRQSLGQGLEFLIYFQGNSAPDKSGLPSDRFSAERTGGSVSTLTIQRTQQEDSAVYLCASSLGFGEYEQYFGPGTRLTVT.

This sequence joins TRBV24-1 and TRBJ2-2; D gene uncertain. CDR1 is KGHDR and CDR2 is SFDVKD in the germline V gene. The V gene lost 0 bases and the J gene lost 4 bases, with 2 bases spanning the gap. This CDR3 comprises 13 residues. The CDR3, as DNA: TGTGCCACCAGTGATTTGTCCACCGGGGAGCTGTTTTTT. It yields the protein CATSDLSTGELFF.

The chain carries TRBV20-1 and TRBJ2-2; D is possibly TRBD2 (5 bases). This CDR3 is built from 16 residues. CDR1 and CDR2 from the germline V gene are DFQATT and SNEGSKA (reference sequence). The V end lost 3 bases, the J end lost 7 bases, and 21 bases lay between the germline ends. The CDR3 nucleotides read TGCAGTGCTAGCCCCCGTGGGCGGGCTGGCATCGGGGAGCTGTTTTTT. Its protein is CSASPRGRAGIGELFF.

J is TRBJ1-2 and V is TRBV9; D call uncertain. V was pared by 2 bases and J by 7 bases, with 3 bases between. This CDR3 comprises 10 residues. In germline, CDR1 is SGDLS, CDR2 YYNGEE. The CDR3 region is CASSVGGYTF. CDR3 nucleotides: TGTGCCAGCAGCGTGGGTGGCTACACCTTC.

This clonotype was seen only once. This chain connects TRBV18 to TRBJ1-6; perhaps TRBD1 as D (6 bases). CDR1 and CDR2 (germline): KGHSH, LQKENI. This CDR3 is 15 amino acids long. V was shortened by 5 bases and J by 5 bases, with 13 bases between the two germline ends. CDR3 in DNA: TGTGCCAGCTCATCTCGGGACACCGATAATTCACCCCTCCACTTT. Encoded protein: CASSSRDTDNSPLHF.

This clonotype came up a few times. J is TRBJ2-5 and V is TRBV5-1; a possible D gene is TRBD1 (5 bases). From germline, CDR1 is SGHRS and CDR2 YFSETQ. The CDR3 extends over 14 amino acids. V lost 3 bases and J lost 5, with 14 bases in between. CDR3 region: CASSSDIYGETQYF. CDR3 in DNA: TGCGCCAGCAGCTCGGACATCTACGGGGAGACCCAGTACTTC.

This clonotype was observed once. The V call is TRBV20-1, the J call TRBJ2-7; 10 bases agree with TRBD1. The CDR3 sequence is 14 residues long. CDR1 DFQATT and CDR2 SNEGSKA come from the germline V gene (reference sequence). V was clipped by 5 bases and J by 4 bases; unmatched bases: 8. This chain's CDR3 is CSARPGQGIYEQYF. The CDR3 DNA is TGCAGTGCTCGACCGGGACAGGGGATTTACGAGCAGTACTTC.

The CDR3 reads CASSLTAGAGEQYF. CDR3 nucleotide sequence: TGCGCCAGCAGTTTAACAGCGGGAGCGGGAGAGCAGTACTTC. The chain is built from TRBV10-1 and TRBJ2-7; TRBD2 agrees at 8 bases. The CDR3 loop spans 14 amino acids. From germline, CDR1 is WNHNN and CDR2 SYGVQD (reference sequence). J was trimmed by 7 bases and V by 5 bases; bases with no gene match: 10.

CDR3 sequence: CASSIWAENTEAFF. For the CDR3, the DNA is TGTGCCAGTAGTATCTGGGCAGAGAACACTGAAGCTTTCTTT. This chain connects TRBV19 to TRBJ1-1; D is ambiguous. Trimming shortened V by 3 bases and J by 1 base, and 9 bases separated the two germline ends. Germline CDR1 LNHDA, CDR2 SQIVND (reference sequence). This CDR3 has 14 residues.

The chain employs TRBV7-2 and TRBJ1-1, with 12 bases aligning to TRBD1. J gave up 3 bases and V 0 bases, and 2 bases lay outside the gene matches. The germline CDR1 and CDR2 sequences are SGHTA and FQGNSA. CDR3 size: 16 residues. This CDR3 reads CASSLAGTGGYTEAFF. For the CDR3, the DNA is TGTGCCAGCAGCTTAGCCGGGACAGGGGGCTACACTGAAGCTTTCTTT.

The V gene is TRBV19, the J gene TRBJ2-3; the D gene is possibly TRBD1 (6 bases). Deletions cut 7 bases from V and 0 bases from J, with 11 bases between. Germline CDR1 is LNHDA and CDR2 is SQIVND (reference sequence). The CDR3 has 14 amino acids. The CDR3 protein is CASKDRSSTDTQYF. The CDR3 DNA reads TGTGCCAGTAAGGACAGATCTAGCACAGATACGCAGTATTTT.

This clonotype appeared many times. This sequence joins TRBV11-1 and TRBJ2-2; 15 bases map to TRBD2. The V segment lost 5 bases and the J segment 4 bases; nucleotides outside the gene matches: 14. Germline V gene data show CDR1 as SGHAT and CDR2 as FQDESV (reference sequence). This CDR3 region has 20 residues. CDR3 sequence: CASSLPGGLAGGIITGELFF. In nucleotides, the CDR3 is TGTGCCAGCAGCCTCCCCGGAGGACTAGCGGGAGGGATAATCACCGGGGAGCTGTTTTTT.

The chain employs TRBV29-1 and TRBJ2-1, with D maybe TRBD2 (6 bases). V gave up 5 bases and J gave up 0 bases, with 11 bases separating them. Germline lookup yields CDR1 SQVTM and CDR2 ANQGSEA. The CDR3 contains 14 residues. CDR3 loop: CSVSGTFSYNEQFF. The DNA for the CDR3 is TGCAGCGTTTCCGGGACTTTCTCCTACAATGAGCAGTTCTTC.

This clonotype was counted between two and nine times. The V call is TRBV20-1, the J call TRBJ1-1; tentative D call: TRBD1 (5 bases). The CDR3 has 14 amino acids. Germline lookup yields CDR1 DFQATT and CDR2 SNEGSKA (reference sequence). Trimming pared 3 bases from V and 2 bases from J, leaving 13 bases between. The CDR3 DNA sequence: TGCAGTGCTAGGAGCGGGACTGAAAACACTGAAGCTTTCTTT. Its translation: CSARSGTENTEAFF.

The chain uses TRBV3-1 and TRBJ2-1; the D gene is possibly TRBD2 (5 bases). The CDR3 loop spans 14 amino acids. V was clipped by 3 bases and J by 2 bases, with 8 bases between them. Germline V gene data show CDR1 as LGHDT and CDR2 as YNNKEL (reference sequence). The CDR3 DNA reads TGTGCCAGCAGCCAGGGAGCGGCCTACAATGAGCAGTTCTTC. Translating it yields CASSQGAAYNEQFF.

Many counts were recorded for this clonotype. DNA for the CDR3: TGCGCCAGCAGCCAGACAGGGGGCACAAGTAACTATGGCTACACCTTC. Protein: CASSQTGGTSNYGYTF. The chain uses TRBV5-1 and TRBJ1-2; 10 nucleotides agree with TRBD1. The CDR3 length is 16 residues. Germline V CDR1 and CDR2: SGHRS, YFSETQ. V shed 4 bases and J 1 base; nucleotides not matched to a gene: 7.

The V and J genes are TRBV28 and TRBJ2-5; the match to TRBD2 covers 7 bases. V shed 6 bases and J 2 bases; nucleotides not matched to a gene: 6. This CDR3 contains 14 residues. Germline CDR1 and CDR2: MDHEN and SYDVKM. The CDR3 loop reads CASSRAGSQETQYF. Written as DNA, the CDR3 is TGTGCCAGCAGCCGAGCGGGGTCACAAGAGACCCAGTACTTC.

This rearrangement joins TRBV5-1 to TRBJ1-4, with TRBD1 as a possible D gene (6 bases). Germline CDR1 SGHRS, CDR2 YFSETQ. The CDR3 is 14 residues long. Trimming removed 4 bases at V and 7 bases at J, with 14 bases between. CDR3 in DNA: TGCGCCAGCAGCACGAGGGTAGGGGGTGAAAAACTGTTTTTT. Translated, it gives CASSTRVGGEKLFF.

V is TRBV20-1 and J is TRBJ2-4, with 12 bases that match TRBD2. V lost 0 bases, J lost 5 bases, and 5 bases stayed unmatched. CDR1 is DFQATT, CDR2 SNEGSKA, per germline (reference sequence). The CDR3 contains 16 residues. DNA for the CDR3: TGCAGTGCTAGAGACCCCCGGACTAGCGGGGAAAACATTCAGTACTTC. This gives the protein CSARDPRTSGENIQYF.

The chain has TRBV6-6 and TRBJ2-1; D call uncertain. CDR1 is MNHNY, CDR2 SVGAGI, per germline (reference sequence). The CDR3 consists of 13 residues. Trimming removed 0 bases from V and 8 bases from J, with 8 bases in between. In nucleotides, the CDR3 is TGTGCCAGCAGTTACTCTTTTGCCGATGAGCAGTTCTTC. Its protein product is CASSYSFADEQFF.

This clonotype was recorded many times. The chain recombines TRBV12-3 or TRBV12-4 with TRBJ2-3; maybe TRBD2 (5 bases). There are 14 residues in the CDR3. V dropped 6 bases and J dropped 5 bases, with 15 bases sitting between them. The CDR3 nucleotides read TGTGCCAGCAGCTCTCCGGGATCTTTAGATACGCAGTATTTT. Residues: CASSSPGSLDTQYF.

This clonotype was seen only a few times. The chain uses TRBV5-6 and TRBJ1-4, with TRBD1 identical over 7 bases. The CDR3 runs 15 residues. Germline CDR1 is SGHDT and CDR2 is YYEEEE. V shed 3 bases and J 8 bases; nucleotides not matched to a gene: 10. In nucleotides, the CDR3 is TGTGCCAGCAGCTCCACAGGGGCGGCGGGGGAAAAACTGTTTTTT. It is translated as CASSSTGAAGEKLFF.

This clonotype was counted ten times or more. The chain uses TRBV5-1 and TRBJ2-2; the match to TRBD1 covers 7 bases. The CDR3 totals 14 residues. V trimming: 4 bases; J trimming: 5 bases; junction bases outside the gene matches: 5. Looked up from germline, CDR1 is SGHRS and CDR2 is YFSETQ. The chain's CDR3 is CASSQAQGTGELFF. In nucleotides, the CDR3 is TGCGCCAGCAGCCAAGCACAGGGGACCGGGGAGCTGTTTTTT.

This clonotype showed up just a few times. The gene calls are TRBV2 and TRBJ2-1; TRBD2 matches 8 bases. The CDR3 runs to 15 residues. Germline CDR1 and CDR2: SNHLY and FYNNEI. Trimming took 0 bases from V and 6 from J; bases not matched to a gene: 4. In nucleotides, the CDR3 is TGTGCCAGCAGTGAAGCACTAGCGGCCCCCAATGAGCAGTTCTTC. Translated, it gives CASSEALAAPNEQFF.

The J gene is TRBJ1-4, the V gene TRBV7-9, with TRBD1 matching 7 bases. The V and J ends lost 4 bases and 3 bases, in that order; junction bases with no gene match: 8. Germline assignment: CDR1 SEHNR and CDR2 FQNEAQ (reference sequence). The CDR3 runs to 16 residues. The CDR3 sequence is CASSSPTGAPNEKLFF. The CDR3 DNA reads as TGTGCCAGCAGCTCCCCAACAGGGGCCCCTAATGAAAAACTGTTTTTT.

This clonotype has just a few counts. V is TRBV20-1 and J is TRBJ2-5, with 8 nucleotides matching TRBD2. The CDR3 has 15 residues. The germline V gene has CDR1 DFQATT and CDR2 SNEGSKA (reference sequence). The CDR3 region is CSPGREGLSQETQYF. The CDR3 bases are TGCAGCCCCGGGAGGGAGGGCCTATCCCAAGAGACCCAGTACTTC.

This clonotype was observed a few times. This chain uses TRBV20-1 with TRBJ2-7; TRBD2 might be the D (6 bases). The CDR3 spans 16 residues. CDR1 and CDR2 (germline): DFQATT, SNEGSKA (reference sequence). V gave up 1 base and J gave up 0 bases, with 16 bases separating them. DNA of the CDR3: TGCAGTGCTAGAGTAGGTAGCGGTTCTCCCTCCTACGAGCAGTACTTC. This encodes CSARVGSGSPSYEQYF.